This is a list of T cell receptor beta chains from one sample in a study of T cell responses to AZD1222 COVID-19 vaccine. Repertoires were generated with immunoSEQ multiplex PCR, while TCRdb's copy carries only in-frame clones and drops some. This sample has fewer than 30,000 clones, with about 88% found just once. Sequenced material: peripheral blood, taken 28 days after the second AZD1222 dose. The receptors shown here come from an adult who received the AZD1222 COVID-19 vaccine. CDR3s include the opening cysteine and the closing phenylalanine or tryptophan. The D gene is left open where the match is weak. Only some rows state a clone size, as once, few, many or a class for expanded clones.

cdr3_nt	cdr3_aa	cdr3_length	d_call	clone_size	v_call	j_call
TGTGCCAGCTCGCCTACAGGGGGCGGCATGAACACCGGGGAGCTGTTTTTT	CASSPTGGGMNTGELFF	17	TRBD1	.	TRBV18	TRBJ2-2
TGTGCCAGCGAGACGCCAGGGAGAAATCAGCCCCAGCATTTT	CASETPGRNQPQHF	14	.	.	TRBV28	TRBJ1-5
TGTGCCAGCAGCGGGACTCTCTCCGGCTATGGCTACACCTTC	CASSGTLSGYGYTF	14	.	.	TRBV6-5	TRBJ1-2
TGTGCCAGCAGCCAAAGCAGTTATAATTCACCCCTCCACTTT	CASSQSSYNSPLHF	14	.	once	TRBV3-1/TRBV3-2	TRBJ1-6
TGTGCCAGCAGGGACAGGGAAGGGGACTACGAGCAGTACTTC	CASRDREGDYEQYF	14	TRBD1	.	TRBV2	TRBJ2-7
TGTGCCAGCAGCTTCCTGCGGGGGGGCCTGAACGAGCAGTACTTC	CASSFLRGGLNEQYF	15	TRBD2	.	TRBV5-8	TRBJ2-7
TGTGCCAGCAGTTTCTCCCCCCGGGGAAACATTCAGTACTTC	CASSFSPRGNIQYF	14	.	.	TRBV28	TRBJ2-4
TGTGCCAGCAGTTACAAGCTAAACCATGGCTACACCTTC	CASSYKLNHGYTF	13	.	.	TRBV6-5	TRBJ1-2
TGCGCCAGCAGCTCCCAAGCGGGAGTGGCAGATACGCAGTATTTT	CASSSQAGVADTQYF	15	TRBD2	.	TRBV5-1	TRBJ2-3
TGTGCCAGCAGTGACTCAACTAGCGGAGCCTCTGTGCAGTTCTTC	CASSDSTSGASVQFF	15	TRBD2	.	TRBV6-4	TRBJ2-1
TGTGCCAGCAGCTTAGAACCCGGGAGGGCCTCGGGGGAGCTGTTTTTT	CASSLEPGRASGELFF	16	TRBD2	.	TRBV11-2	TRBJ2-2
TGTGCCAGCAGCGTTGGACCTTCTGCAACTAATGAAAAACTGTTTTTT	CASSVGPSATNEKLFF	16	.	few	TRBV9	TRBJ1-4
TGTGCCAGCAGCTTGGACAGGGAGCTGAATGAAAAACTGTTTTTT	CASSLDRELNEKLFF	15	.	.	TRBV5-5	TRBJ1-4
TGTGCCAGCAGTCGTGGGGGACAGGTGATTAGTTTGCAGTACTTC	CASSRGGQVISLQYF	15	TRBD1	.	TRBV27	TRBJ2-7
TGTGCCAGTAGTCCCCCAAGCACAGATACGCAGTATTTT	CASSPPSTDTQYF	13	.	.	TRBV19	TRBJ2-3
TGTGCCAGCAGTTTACCCAGATTCGGGGAGCTGTTTTTT	CASSLPRFGELFF	13	.	.	TRBV28	TRBJ2-2
TGTGCCAGCAGTTTGTCCTTAAGCTCCTACGAGCAGTACTTC	CASSLSLSSYEQYF	14	.	.	TRBV28	TRBJ2-7
TGTGCCAGCAGCTTTTTCCGGTCTCAGGGGGGGCTCACCGGGGAGCTGTTTTTT	CASSFFRSQGGLTGELFF	18	.	.	TRBV7-9	TRBJ2-2
TGCGCCAGCAGCGGACAGGGACAAGAGACCCAGTACTTC	CASSGQGQETQYF	13	TRBD1	.	TRBV5-1	TRBJ2-5
TGTGCCAGCAGCCAGGGCGGTACAGTGACTAATTCACCCCTCCACTTT	CASSQGGTVTNSPLHF	16	.	.	TRBV7-2	TRBJ1-6
TGTGCCTGGGCCCTCCGGGGGAGCTCCTACAATGAGCAGTTCTTC	CAWALRGSSYNEQFF	15	.	.	TRBV30	TRBJ2-1
TGTGCCAGCACCCAGACAGTAATAGACGAGCAGTACTTC	CASTQTVIDEQYF	13	.	.	TRBV28	TRBJ2-7
TGTGCCAGCAGCTTAGATCGCCGGGGGAACTATGGCTACACCTTC	CASSLDRRGNYGYTF	15	.	.	TRBV7-9	TRBJ1-2
TGTGCCAGCAGCATGGGGGAGACCCAGTACTTC	CASSMGETQYF	11	.	.	TRBV3-1/TRBV3-2	TRBJ2-5
TGTGCCTGGAGTGGGACAGGGGGCTACGAGCAGTACTTC	CAWSGTGGYEQYF	13	TRBD1	.	TRBV30	TRBJ2-7
TGTGCCAGCAGTTCCCCGGACCGAAAAGAGACCCAGTACTTC	CASSSPDRKETQYF	14	.	.	TRBV28	TRBJ2-5
TGCGCCAGCAGCCCCGGGACAAGCTCTGGAAACACCATATATTTT	CASSPGTSSGNTIYF	15	.	.	TRBV5-1	TRBJ1-3
TGTGCCAGCAGCTTATTAGGACTAGCCCCAGAGACCCAGTACTTC	CASSLLGLAPETQYF	15	TRBD2	.	TRBV11-2	TRBJ2-5
TGTGCCAGCAGCTTCCGGACAGGGCCCAGAATTTACAATGAGCAGTTCTTC	CASSFRTGPRIYNEQFF	17	TRBD1	.	TRBV11-2	TRBJ2-1
TGTGCCAGCAGCTTGGGGTCTGGGACATACGAGCAGTACTTC	CASSLGSGTYEQYF	14	.	few	TRBV7-9	TRBJ2-7
TGTGCCACCAGCAGAGATACGATGGGACGCAGTTACGAGCAGTACTTC	CATSRDTMGRSYEQYF	16	.	.	TRBV15	TRBJ2-7
TGCAGCGCCTACGACAGCCTTCGGGAGACCCAGTACTTC	CSAYDSLRETQYF	13	.	.	TRBV29-1	TRBJ2-5
TGTGCCAGCAGCTCAACACGACAGGGAAACACTGAAGCTTTCTTT	CASSSTRQGNTEAFF	15	TRBD1	.	TRBV7-9	TRBJ1-1
TGTGCCAGCAGTTACCGGGGAAGGGAGCAGTTCTTC	CASSYRGREQFF	12	.	.	TRBV6-5	TRBJ2-1
TGTGCCAGCAGCTTATCCCTAGGGGAGCCCCAGCATTTT	CASSLSLGEPQHF	13	.	.	TRBV7-3	TRBJ1-5
TGTGCCAGCTCACCCACAAACTCTGGAAACACCATATATTTT	CASSPTNSGNTIYF	14	.	.	TRBV18	TRBJ1-3
TGTGCCAGCAGCTTGGTAGGCTACGAGCAGTACTTC	CASSLVGYEQYF	12	.	.	TRBV5-4	TRBJ2-7
TGTGCCAGCAGCGTAGGAAACGGCTTAGTCGGTCCCCAGCATTTT	CASSVGNGLVGPQHF	15	.	few	TRBV9	TRBJ1-5
TGTGCCAGTTCGGCCCGGACAGATACGCAGTATTTT	CASSARTDTQYF	12	.	.	TRBV19	TRBJ2-3
TGTGCCAGCAGCTTAGATTTCCGGAGGTACGGTAGCTCCTACAATGAGCAGTTCTTC	CASSLDFRRYGSSYNEQFF	19	.	.	TRBV11-2	TRBJ2-1
TGTGCCATCGCCAGACGGCGGGGGCCTAGCACAGATACGCAGTATTTT	CAIARRRGPSTDTQYF	16	.	.	TRBV10-3	TRBJ2-3
TGTGCCAGCTCACCGGGACAGATACGGGAGACCCAGTACTTC	CASSPGQIRETQYF	14	TRBD1	.	TRBV18	TRBJ2-5
TGTGCCAGCAGCCTCGGGAGCGGGGCCTGGGAGACCCAGTACTTC	CASSLGSGAWETQYF	15	TRBD2	few	TRBV7-2	TRBJ2-5
TGTGCCAGCAGCCAAGGCCTCTTGGGCTACGAGCAGTACTTC	CASSQGLLGYEQYF	14	.	.	TRBV14	TRBJ2-7
TGTGCCAGCAGTGTATCAGGGGGCAATCAGCCCCAGCATTTT	CASSVSGGNQPQHF	14	.	.	TRBV6-4	TRBJ1-5
TGTGCCAGCAGCCCGAGGGGCATAATAAACACCATATATTTT	CASSPRGIINTIYF	14	.	few	TRBV7-9	TRBJ1-3
TGTGCCAGCTCAGCGGGACAGGCGAACACTGAAGCTTTCTTT	CASSAGQANTEAFF	14	TRBD1	.	TRBV18	TRBJ1-1
TGTGCCAGCAGTTTATCGGTCGGTTATGGCTACACCTTC	CASSLSVGYGYTF	13	.	.	TRBV28	TRBJ1-2
TGTGCCAGCAGCCCAAGTCGGGTCAATGAGCAGTTCTTC	CASSPSRVNEQFF	13	.	.	TRBV11-2	TRBJ2-1
TGTGCCAGCAGTGAAGGTGAGGAGGGGATCCCCAATCAGCCCCAGCATTTT	CASSEGEEGIPNQPQHF	17	.	few	TRBV6-1	TRBJ1-5
TGTGCCAGCAGTGATCGACAGGGAGGGGGCACTGAAGCTTTCTTT	CASSDRQGGGTEAFF	15	TRBD1	.	TRBV27	TRBJ1-1
TGTGCCAGCAGTTTAGCAGGTGGGGCCTCTGGAAACACCATATATTTT	CASSLAGGASGNTIYF	16	.	.	TRBV28	TRBJ1-3